The rows below give T cell receptor beta chains drawn from one sample of a study of post-analysis software for immune sequencing data. TCRdb re-derived calls from the PCR reads in MiXCR, one entry per CDR3 protein. This table has 750,000 to 950,000 distinct CDR3 sequences, about 50% appearing once. The sequenced material came from blood. These receptors were taken from a girl aged 10 to 17 with multiple sclerosis. The CDR3 runs from the conserved cysteine through the conserved F or W. A D gene is named only where the DNA matches it firmly. Some rows have no size entry. The others give once, few or many, or a class for an expanded clone.

d_call,clone_size,j_call,v_call,cdr3_nt,cdr3_aa
TRBD2,.,TRBJ2-7,TRBV6-5,TGTGCCAGCAGGAGAGCGGGGGGAGCGTACGAGCAGTACTTC,CASRRAGGAYEQYF
TRBD1,.,TRBJ2-2,TRBV29-1,TGCAGAGTTAGGGACAGGGGGACCGGGGAGCTGTTTTTT,CRVRDRGTGELFF
TRBD2,.,TRBJ2-7,TRBV5-1,TGCGCCAGCAGGCGGGGACTAGCTGAATACGAGCAGTACTTC,CASRRGLAEYEQYF
.,.,TRBJ2-3,TRBV12-3/TRBV12-4,TGTGCCAGCAGTACATACGGGGCCTATACAGATACGCAGTATTTT,CASSTYGAYTDTQYF
TRBD1,.,TRBJ2-4,TRBV12-3/TRBV12-4,TGTGCCAGCAGTCCCGGGGACAGGGCCAAAAACATTCAGTACTTC,CASSPGDRAKNIQYF
TRBD2,.,TRBJ2-1,TRBV5-1,TGCGCCAGCAGCTCGTTAGGACTAGTTTTCAATGAGCAGTTCTTC,CASSSLGLVFNEQFF
.,.,TRBJ1-2,TRBV6-5,TGTGCCAGCAGTTACATTAAGGCAGAGAGGGCGAATGGCTACACCTTC,CASSYIKAERANGYTF
.,.,TRBJ1-1,TRBV29-1,TGCAGCGTTGGGGGAAAGACGAACACTGAAGCTTTCTTT,CSVGGKTNTEAFF
TRBD1,once,TRBJ1-2,TRBV4-1,TGCGCCAACAGCCCCCGGGACAGTTATGGCTACACCTTC,CANSPRDSYGYTF
.,.,TRBJ1-2,TRBV4-1,TGCGCCAGCAGCCAAGCGGGGCTAGTTAACTATGGCTACACCTTC,CASSQAGLVNYGYTF
.,.,TRBJ2-5,TRBV29-1,TGCAGCGTTCCCACAGGGGAGACCCAGTACTTC,CSVPTGETQYF
.,.,TRBJ1-2,TRBV5-6,TGTGCCAGCAGCTCTGGACGTAACGGCTACACCTTC,CASSSGRNGYTF
TRBD2,.,TRBJ2-5,TRBV15,TGTGCCACCAGCAGAGATTCTAGCGGGGGTATCCGGGAGACCCAGTACTTC,CATSRDSSGGIRETQYF
.,few,TRBJ2-1,TRBV29-1,TGCAGCGTTAGCCGGGACTCCTACAATGAGCAGTTCTTC,CSVSRDSYNEQFF
.,few,TRBJ2-1,TRBV15,TGTGCCACCAGCAACGGGCAGGGTTCCAATGAGCAGTTCTTC,CATSNGQGSNEQFF
.,few,TRBJ2-4,TRBV12-3/TRBV12-4,TGTGCCAGCACCACCTTCAAAAACATTCAGTACTTC,CASTTFKNIQYF
.,.,TRBJ2-1,TRBV29-1,TGCAGCGTCCCCACCGTTTTGGCGGGCGCGCAGTTCTTC,CSVPTVLAGAQFF
.,.,TRBJ2-7,TRBV21-1,TGTGCCAGCCCAAGGGACCACGAGCAGTACTTC,CASPRDHEQYF
.,.,TRBJ2-7,TRBV4-1,TGCGCCGGCAGCCAAGAGTCACAGGTACCCTCCTACGAGCAGTACTTC,CAGSQESQVPSYEQYF
.,.,TRBJ2-7,TRBV12-3/TRBV12-4,TGTGCCAGCAGTTTTGTGGGAGAGGGGTACGAGCAGTACTTC,CASSFVGEGYEQYF
.,once,TRBJ2-6,TRBV20-1,TGCAGTGCTAGAGACGCTTCAGGGGCCAACGTCCTGACTTTC,CSARDASGANVLTF
.,.,TRBJ2-7,TRBV4-1,TGTGCCAGCAGCCAAGAGAGCAGGGTCTACGAGCAGTACTTC,CASSQESRVYEQYF
.,.,TRBJ2-3,TRBV25-1,TGTGCCAGCAGTGAGTCAAGGGGATTCCTCACAGATACGCAGTATTTT,CASSESRGFLTDTQYF
.,once,TRBJ2-3,TRBV12-3/TRBV12-4,TGTGCCAGCACGCGGGTGGGCACAGATACGCAGTATTTT,CASTRVGTDTQYF
TRBD1,many,TRBJ1-2,TRBV27,TGTGCCAGCAGTTACTCAGACAGGGGGATTGGCGGCTACACCTTC,CASSYSDRGIGGYTF
TRBD1,.,TRBJ2-5,TRBV12-3/TRBV12-4,TGTGCCAGCAGCTTAAGGAACAGGGGGAGTCAAGAGACCCAGTACTTC,CASSLRNRGSQETQYF
.,.,TRBJ2-7,TRBV21-1,TGTGCCAGCAGCAAAAGGGTGGGACAGGGTCGGTACTTC,CASSKRVGQGRYF
.,.,TRBJ2-6,TRBV12-3/TRBV12-4,TGTGCCAGCAGAATCCTCTCTGGGGCCAACGTCCTGACTTTC,CASRILSGANVLTF
TRBD2,.,TRBJ2-5,TRBV15,TGTGCCACCAGCAGAGATGTCGGTGCGACTAGCGGGGGCCAAGAGACCCAGTACTTC,CATSRDVGATSGGQETQYF
TRBD1,.,TRBJ2-7,TRBV20-1,TGCAGTGCTCCTGGACAGGGGGCGTCCTACGAGCAGTACTTC,CSAPGQGASYEQYF
.,.,TRBJ1-4,TRBV5-1,TGCGCCAGCAGCCCCGGGGGGGGAGGAGAAAAACTGTTTTTT,CASSPGGGGEKLFF
.,.,TRBJ2-1,TRBV7-6,TGTGCCAGCAGCGTCGACTTAAACTCCTACAATGAGCAGTTCTTC,CASSVDLNSYNEQFF
.,few,TRBJ2-1,TRBV20-1,TGCAGTGCTAGAGATAGTCGGCAGGTCTACAATGAGCAGTTCTTC,CSARDSRQVYNEQFF
.,few,TRBJ2-4,TRBV2,TGTGCCAGCAGTGAAGGGGAGGCAGCCAAAAACATTCAGTACTTC,CASSEGEAAKNIQYF
.,few,TRBJ2-6,TRBV7-9,TGTGCCAGCAGCTCCAGGACGGTCTCTGGGGCCAACGTCCTGACTTTC,CASSSRTVSGANVLTF
.,.,TRBJ2-1,TRBV10-3,TGTGCCACAGCACCGCTGATGGGGGGTAAGTCGCCCTACAATGAGCAGTTCTTC,CATAPLMGGKSPYNEQFF
.,.,TRBJ2-5,TRBV29-1,TGCAGCGCCGCCGACGGACGGACCAAGAATCTGGAGACCCAGTACTTC,CSAADGRTKNLETQYF
TRBD2,.,TRBJ2-5,TRBV12-3/TRBV12-4,TGTGCCAGCAGTCGAAGGACTAGCGGGGATAGGGAGACCCAGTACTTC,CASSRRTSGDRETQYF
TRBD2,.,TRBJ2-7,TRBV7-9,TGTGCCAGCAGCGATCTAGCGGGGGGTCGCTACGAGCAGTACTTC,CASSDLAGGRYEQYF
.,.,TRBJ1-5,TRBV5-1,TGCGCCAGCAGCTTCCTCGGAGGGGATAGCAATCAGCCCCAGCATTTT,CASSFLGGDSNQPQHF
TRBD2,few,TRBJ2-7,TRBV20-1,TGCAGTGCTAGAGAGAGCGGGAGTCGCGAGCAGTACTTC,CSARESGSREQYF
TRBD1,.,TRBJ1-2,TRBV29-1,TGCAGCGTTGGGTCGGGACAGGGGGATCGTGGCTACACCTTC,CSVGSGQGDRGYTF
.,few,TRBJ2-5,TRBV6-1,TGTGCCAGCAGGGCCGGTTCTACAGGAAACCAAGAGACCCAGTACTTC,CASRAGSTGNQETQYF
.,once,TRBJ2-5,TRBV7-9,TGTGCCAGCAGCTTAAGGCGGTCAGGACCGCAAGAGACCCAGTACTTC,CASSLRRSGPQETQYF
.,.,TRBJ2-1,TRBV6-5,TGTGCCAGCTTTGCTCGGGGACTTTCTTCGAATGAGCAGTTCTTC,CASFARGLSSNEQFF
.,.,TRBJ2-1,TRBV20-1,TGCAGTGCTAGACAGCTGAACAGCTACAATGAGCAGTTCTTC,CSARQLNSYNEQFF
.,.,TRBJ1-2,TRBV29-1,TGCAGCGTTGCAAGCGGATTGAGAACGGAGCGGGGCTACACCTTC,CSVASGLRTERGYTF
.,.,TRBJ2-7,TRBV12-3/TRBV12-4,TGTGCCAGCAGTTTAGGCAGGGAGGACGAGCAGTACTTC,CASSLGREDEQYF
TRBD2,.,TRBJ2-3,TRBV20-1,TGCAGTGCTAGAGCCTCCGGGACTAGTACGCAGTATTTT,CSARASGTSTQYF
.,.,TRBJ2-7,TRBV20-1,TGCAGTGCTAGAGTCCTGATTCGGGGTTACGAGCAGTACTTC,CSARVLIRGYEQYF
.,.,TRBJ1-1,TRBV5-1,TGCGCCAGCAACTCGGGGAACACTGAAGCTTTCTTT,CASNSGNTEAFF
TRBD2,many,TRBJ2-7,TRBV5-1,TGTGCCAGCAGCCTAGCGGGAGGGAGCTCCTACGAGCAGTACTTC,CASSLAGGSSYEQYF
TRBD1,.,TRBJ1-1,TRBV5-5,TGTGCCAGCAGGAGGGGACAGCTATTGAACACTGAAGCTTTCTTT,CASRRGQLLNTEAFF
.,.,TRBJ2-3,TRBV7-2,TGTGCCAGCAGCTTAGCGACCAGAAGCTCAGATACGCAGTATTTT,CASSLATRSSDTQYF
.,.,TRBJ2-7,TRBV29-1,TGCAGCGTTGCAGTGGTTCCAGCCTACGAGCAGTACTTC,CSVAVVPAYEQYF
.,.,TRBJ1-2,TRBV12-3/TRBV12-4,TGTGCCGGCGGCGGCGGGACGTTGGGCTACACCTTC,CAGGGGTLGYTF
.,.,TRBJ2-7,TRBV9,TGTGCCAGCAGCGTAGGGCCGGAGAACTACGAGCAGTACTTC,CASSVGPENYEQYF
TRBD1,.,TRBJ2-7,TRBV25-1,TGTGCCAGCAGTGAAGTCAAGACAGGGAGCTCCTACGAGCAGTACTTC,CASSEVKTGSSYEQYF
.,.,TRBJ2-5,TRBV29-1,TGCAGCGTTGATAAGGGCTGGGAGACCCAGTACTTC,CSVDKGWETQYF
.,few,TRBJ2-5,TRBV10-3,TGTGCCATCAGTGCAGGGAGGCAGGAGACCCAGTACTTC,CAISAGRQETQYF